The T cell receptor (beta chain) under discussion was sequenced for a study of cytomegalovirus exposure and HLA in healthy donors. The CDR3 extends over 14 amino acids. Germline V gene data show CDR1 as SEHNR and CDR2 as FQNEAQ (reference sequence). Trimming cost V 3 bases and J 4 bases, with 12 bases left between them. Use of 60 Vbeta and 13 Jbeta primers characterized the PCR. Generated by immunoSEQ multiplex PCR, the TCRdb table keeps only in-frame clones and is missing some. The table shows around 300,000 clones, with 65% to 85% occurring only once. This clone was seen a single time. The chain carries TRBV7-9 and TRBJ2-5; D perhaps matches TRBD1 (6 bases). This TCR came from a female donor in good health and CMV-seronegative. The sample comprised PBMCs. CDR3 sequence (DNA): TGTGCCAGCAGCTTTACGGGACAAGCAGAGACCCAGTACTTC. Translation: CASSFTGQAETQYF.